The 15 T cell receptor beta chains presented below share a single source sample, sequenced in a study of OX40 agonist ivuxolimab in advanced cancers. Here immunoSEQ multiplex PCR was the method, and the copy in TCRdb shows in-frame clones only, minus some. The sample includes about 60,000 clones, 75% to 90% seen only once; the top ten take roughly 13%. The starting material was CD4+ or CD8+ T cells sorted from blood, obtained in a trial of the OX40 agonist ivuxolimab. The source of these receptors is an adult with an advanced solid tumor such as melanoma, head and neck, liver or kidney cancer.

V and J are TRBV19 and TRBJ2-3; 11 bases match TRBD2. V lost 5 bases, J lost 0 bases, and 1 base stayed unmatched. In germline, CDR1 is LNHDA, CDR2 SQIVND (reference sequence). The CDR3 runs 15 residues. As DNA, the CDR3 is TGTGCCAGTAGTTCTAGCGGGGGGAGCACAGATACGCAGTATTTT. Amino acids: CASSSSGGSTDTQYF.

This clone was seen repeatedly, ten times or more. V usage is TRBV6-5 and J usage is TRBJ2-3; tentative D call: TRBD2 (6 bases). The CDR3 sequence is 13 residues long. Germline CDR1 reads MNHEY; CDR2 reads SVGAGI. Written as DNA, the CDR3 is TGTGTGAGCCAGGCGGGGAGCACAGATACGCAGTATTTT. This codes for CVSQAGSTDTQYF.

The genes are TRBV7-9 and TRBJ2-5, with D unresolved. V was cut by 4 bases and J by 4 bases, with 7 bases left in between. The germline CDR1 and CDR2 sequences are SEHNR and FQNEAQ (reference sequence). There are 12 residues in the CDR3. The CDR3 region has the DNA TGTGCCAGCAGCTGGGTTGGAGAGACCCAGTACTTC. Amino acids: CASSWVGETQYF.

The chain links TRBV4-3 to TRBJ2-7; 12 positions agree with TRBD2. This CDR3 region has 21 residues. Germline CDR1 LGHNA, CDR2 YSLEER. The junction had 17 bases not matched to a gene; V was cut back by 0 bases and J by 2 bases. The CDR3 region is CASSQDRRRLAGAVHPYEQYF. The CDR3 bases are TGCGCCAGCAGCCAAGACCGAAGGAGACTAGCGGGGGCGGTGCATCCCTACGAGCAGTACTTC.

The chain carries TRBV28 and TRBJ1-1, with 7 bases aligning to TRBD1. Trimming took 3 bases from V and 2 from J; bases not matched to a gene: 3. Germline V gene lookup returns CDR1 MDHEN and CDR2 SYDVKM. This CDR3 contains 14 residues. The CDR3 sequence is CASSLGQINTEAFF. The CDR3, as DNA: TGTGCCAGCAGTTTGGGACAGATAAACACTGAAGCTTTCTTT.

The chain couples TRBV7-2 to TRBJ2-1, with D unclear. The CDR3 has 13 residues. V was clipped by 5 bases and J by 8 bases, with 13 bases between them. Looked up from germline, CDR1 is SGHTA and CDR2 is FQGNSA. The CDR3 protein is CASSLGPIDEQFF. In DNA form, the CDR3 reads TGTGCCAGCAGCCTAGGCCCAATCGATGAGCAGTTCTTC.

V is TRBV6-6 and J is TRBJ2-7; tentative D call: TRBD2 (6 bases). Germline values: CDR1 MNHNY, CDR2 SVGAGI (reference sequence). This CDR3 region has 14 residues. The V end was cut by 2 bases, the J end by 3 bases, with 11 bases between. The CDR3 protein is CASSYGGDGYEQYF. The CDR3 DNA reads TGTGCCAGCAGTTACGGAGGGGACGGCTACGAGCAGTACTTC.

The rearrangement joins TRBV25-1 to TRBJ1-1; 8 nucleotides match TRBD1. The CDR3 is 11 amino acids. The junction had 0 bases not matched to a gene; V was cut back by 4 bases and J by 8 bases. The germline gives CDR1 MGHDK, CDR2 SYGVNS. Here the CDR3 reads CASSGDREAFF. DNA of the CDR3: TGTGCCAGCAGTGGGGACAGGGAAGCTTTCTTT.

The chain couples TRBV4-3 to TRBJ2-7; D is ambiguous. The CDR3 extends over 13 amino acids. The V end was cut by 1 base, the J end by 4 bases, with 8 bases between. Looked up from germline, CDR1 is LGHNA and CDR2 is YSLEER. CDR3 in amino acids: CASSQVLGYEQYF. CDR3 DNA: TGCGCCAGCAGCCAAGTTCTTGGTTACGAGCAGTACTTC.

The rearrangement uses TRBV6-6 and TRBJ2-7, with 8 bases aligning to TRBD1. Germline V lookup: CDR1 MNHNY, CDR2 SVGAGI (reference sequence). V trimming: 7 bases; J trimming: 3 bases; junction bases outside the gene matches: 14. This CDR3 is built from 16 residues. CDR3 sequence (DNA): TGTGCCAGCACCTTAAATCCGGACAGGGTCATCTACGAGCAGTACTTC. Its protein is CASTLNPDRVIYEQYF.

The DNA of the CDR3 is TGTGCCAGTAGTATAGACGGGACCCTCGGGCCCTATGGCTACACCTTC. It encodes CASSIDGTLGPYGYTF. The chain links TRBV19 to TRBJ1-2; possible D gene TRBD1, 5 bases. Trimming removed 0 bases from V and 4 bases from J, with 15 bases in between. Germline CDR1 reads LNHDA; CDR2 reads SQIVND (reference sequence). The CDR3 sequence is 16 residues long.

The rearrangement links TRBV28 to TRBJ1-5; TRBD1 matches 8 bases. CDR1 is MDHEN, CDR2 SYDVKM, per germline. V gave up 7 bases and J gave up 4 bases; unmatched junction bases: 3. This CDR3 comprises 13 residues. CDR3 DNA: TGTGCCAGCACCTGGACAGGGAATCAGCCCCAGCATTTT. This gives the protein CASTWTGNQPQHF.

The chain carries TRBV19 and TRBJ1-1; 8 bases fit TRBD1. The CDR3 loop spans 15 amino acids. The germline V gene has CDR1 LNHDA and CDR2 SQIVND (reference sequence). V shed 2 bases and J 6 bases; nucleotides not matched to a gene: 8. The CDR3 protein is CASSIIPGGAAEAFF. The CDR3 DNA reads TGTGCCAGTAGTATAATTCCAGGGGGCGCGGCTGAAGCTTTCTTT. The full variable domain, completed using reference TRBV19 and TRBJ1-1, is DGGITQSPKYLFRKEGQNVTLSCEQNLNHDAMYWYRQDPGQGLRLIYYSQIVNDFQKGDIAEGYSVSREKKESFPLTVTSAQKNPTAFYLCASSIIPGGAAEAFFGQGTRLTVV.

The genes are TRBV19 and TRBJ1-5; no clear D. Trimming removed 8 bases at V and 4 bases at J, with 3 bases between. Germline loops: CDR1 LNHDA, CDR2 SQIVND (reference sequence). The CDR3 is made up of 10 amino acids. Written as DNA, the CDR3 is TGTGCCAGTGGGAATCAGCCCCAGCATTTT. Protein sequence: CASGNQPQHF.

This rearrangement joins TRBV15 to TRBJ2-5; D might be TRBD2 (6 bases). Germline assignment: CDR1 LNHNV and CDR2 YYDKDF (reference sequence). Trimming pared 0 bases from V and 3 bases from J, leaving 11 bases between. This CDR3 is built from 15 residues. CDR3 sequence (DNA): TGTGCCACCAGCAGAGATGACCCGGGGGAAGAGACCCAGTACTTC. Amino acid sequence: CATSRDDPGEETQYF.